The rows below give T cell receptor beta chains drawn from one sample of a study of blood T cell repertoires in COVID-19. The table came from immunoSEQ multiplex PCR; TCRdb's copy has only in-frame clones and leaves some out. The data contain 200,000 to 250,000 clones, over 80% of them singletons. Specimen: PBMCs or T cells enriched from blood (not recorded which). The receptors derive from a woman aged 25 to 45 who had been exposed to COVID-19. Each CDR3 is given with its conserved first and last residue. Fields, in order: D gene, clone size, J gene, V gene, CDR3 DNA, CDR3 protein. The D gene is left open where the match is weak. Not every row has a clone size; where given, it reads once, few, many or a size class.

D: TRBD2
size: .
J: TRBJ2-1
V: TRBV4-2
DNA: TGTGCCAGCAGCCACGGGGACTATATCTACAATGAGCAGTTCTTC
CDR3: CASSHGDYIYNEQFF

D: TRBD2
size: .
J: TRBJ2-1
V: TRBV30
DNA: TGTGCCTGGAGTGTAACACTAGCGTTTAACAATGAGCAGTTCTTC
CDR3: CAWSVTLAFNNEQFF

D: .
size: .
J: TRBJ1-2
V: TRBV6-5
DNA: TGTGCCAGCAGTCCGGGGACGAATAGCGGAGGCTACACCTTC
CDR3: CASSPGTNSGGYTF

D: .
size: .
J: TRBJ2-7
V: TRBV28
DNA: TGTGCCAGCACTCAATCCTTTGGACTTTCCTACGAGCAGTACTTC
CDR3: CASTQSFGLSYEQYF

D: .
size: .
J: TRBJ2-7
V: TRBV5-1
DNA: TGCGCCAGCAGTCTAGCATTGAGCTCCTACGAGCAGTACTTC
CDR3: CASSLALSSYEQYF

D: .
size: .
J: TRBJ1-2
V: TRBV6-5
DNA: TGTGCCAGCAGCCGGGGAGGGGCCGGCTACACCTTC
CDR3: CASSRGGAGYTF

D: .
size: .
J: TRBJ1-1
V: TRBV2
DNA: TGTGCCAACAACAGGGTCAGGACTGAAGCTTTCTTT
CDR3: CANNRVRTEAFF

D: TRBD2
size: .
J: TRBJ2-7
V: TRBV19
DNA: TGTGCCAGTAGTATTTTAGCGGGAGTGAAGTACGAGCAGTACTTC
CDR3: CASSILAGVKYEQYF

D: .
size: .
J: TRBJ2-6
V: TRBV7-9
DNA: TGTGCCAGCACCCCAATTCGAGGGGGCTCTGGGGCCAACGTCCTGACTTTC
CDR3: CASTPIRGGSGANVLTF

D: .
size: .
J: TRBJ1-1
V: TRBV6-6
DNA: TGTGCCAGCAGTCCGCGGGGAGAAGCTTTCTTT
CDR3: CASSPRGEAFF

D: TRBD1
size: .
J: TRBJ2-1
V: TRBV27
DNA: TGTGCCAGCAGCACTTGGGACAGGTCCTACAATGAGCAGTTCTTC
CDR3: CASSTWDRSYNEQFF

D: TRBD2
size: once
J: TRBJ2-7
V: TRBV7-9
DNA: TGTGCCAGCAGCTTGGGATTACCGGGACTAGCGCCATACTTC
CDR3: CASSLGLPGLAPYF

D: TRBD2
size: .
J: TRBJ2-3
V: TRBV11-2
DNA: TGTGCCAGCAGCTTACGGTACCGACTAGCGGGAGAGGTATATACGCAGTATTTT
CDR3: CASSLRYRLAGEVYTQYF

D: .
size: .
J: TRBJ1-2
V: TRBV11-2
DNA: TGTGCCAGCAGCCCCGACGGGGTACAGGGCTACACCTTC
CDR3: CASSPDGVQGYTF

D: .
size: once
J: TRBJ1-1
V: TRBV29-1
DNA: TGCAGCGTGGACCGGCCGCGGGGCACTGAAGCTTTCTTT
CDR3: CSVDRPRGTEAFF